These 7 T cell receptor beta chains came from one sample sequenced in a study of pediatric ulcerative colitis. Some clones are missing from TCRdb's copy, which holds only in-frame ones; the method was immunoSEQ multiplex PCR. The sample shows roughly 64,000 clones, approximately 87% of them seen only once. Sequencing was performed on blood. The receptors stem from a boy aged 5-17 years with severe ulcerative colitis.

V usage is TRBV9 and J usage is TRBJ2-1, with 11 bases lining up with TRBD1. Trimming took 0 bases from V and 10 from J; bases not matched to a gene: 12. This CDR3 has 17 residues. Germline V CDR1 and CDR2: SGDLS, YYNGEE. CDR3 amino acids: CASSVAGWDRGDGEQFF. The CDR3 DNA is TGTGCCAGCAGCGTAGCGGGGTGGGACAGGGGGGACGGGGAGCAGTTCTTC. The full variable domain, rest sourced from reference TRBV9 and TRBJ2-1, is DSGVTQTPKHLITATGQRVTLRCSPRSGDLSVYWYQQSLDQGLQFLIQYYNGEERAKGNILERFSAQQFPDLHSELNLSSLELGDSALYFCASSVAGWDRGDGEQFFGPGTRLTVL.

The genes are TRBV10-1 and TRBJ2-4, with 7 bases matching TRBD1. This CDR3 is 15 amino acids long. From germline, CDR1 is WNHNN and CDR2 SYGVQD (reference sequence). V trimming: 0 bases; J trimming: 5 bases; junction bases outside the gene matches: 4. CDR3 residues: CASSESRGLQNIQYF. The CDR3 DNA sequence: TGCGCCAGCAGTGAGTCAAGGGGGCTCCAAAACATTCAGTACTTC.

The chain employs TRBV7-9 and TRBJ2-5, with 9 bases fitting TRBD2. The V gene end was trimmed by 3 bases and the J gene end by 5 bases; junction bases not matched to a gene: 10. This CDR3 has 16 amino acids. Germline assignment: CDR1 SEHNR and CDR2 FQNEAQ (reference sequence). For the CDR3, the DNA is TGTGCCAGCAGCTTTAGTACTATTGGGACTAGCGAGACCCAGTACTTC. Translation: CASSFSTIGTSETQYF.

The chain carries TRBV7-9 and TRBJ2-1; D is perhaps TRBD2 (6 bases). V lost 3 bases and J lost 15, with 12 bases in between. Germline CDR1 and CDR2: SEHNR and FQNEAQ (reference sequence). The CDR3 is 11 amino acids. CDR3 residues: CASSLGLLPFF. As DNA, the CDR3 is TGTGCCAGCAGCTTGGGACTCCTTCCGTTCTTC.

This chain connects TRBV5-1 to TRBJ1-4; 9 positions agree with TRBD1. This CDR3 spans 17 amino acids. Germline CDR1 is SGHRS and CDR2 is YFSETQ. With V trimmed by 5 bases and J by 4 bases, 12 bases remained unmatched. The CDR3 nucleotides read TGCGCCAGCAGATCGGACCGACAGGGGGTCGGTAATGAAAAACTGTTTTTT. It codes for CASRSDRQGVGNEKLFF. Together with reference TRBV5-1 and TRBJ1-4, the CDR3 gives the full variable domain: KAGVTQTPRYLIKTRGQQVTLSCSPISGHRSVSWYQQTPGQGLQFLFEYFSETQRNKGNFPGRFSGRQFSNSRSEMNVSTLELGDSALYLCASRSDRQGVGNEKLFFGSGTQLSVL.

In DNA form, the CDR3 reads TGCAGCGTGGAGACAGGGGACTATGGCTACACCTTC. It yields the protein CSVETGDYGYTF. The rearrangement uses TRBV29-1 and TRBJ1-2, with 8 bases aligning to TRBD1. This CDR3 comprises 12 residues. V gave up 6 bases and J gave up 3 bases; unmatched junction bases: 3. Germline V gives CDR1 SQVTM, CDR2 ANQGSEA.

The genes are TRBV7-8 and TRBJ2-2, with a possible D match to TRBD2 (6 bases). V dropped 4 bases and J dropped 5 bases, with 14 bases sitting between them. The length of the CDR3 is 15 residues. Germline V gene lookup returns CDR1 SGHVS and CDR2 FQNEAQ. The CDR3: CASSSEGPGTGELFF. In DNA form, the CDR3 reads TGTGCCAGCAGCTCGGAGGGCCCCGGGACCGGGGAGCTGTTTTTT. Filled out from reference TRBV7-8 and TRBJ2-2, the complete variable domain reads GAGVSQSPRYKVAKRGQDVALRCDPISGHVSLFWYQQALGQGPEFLTYFQNEAQLDKSGLPSDRFFAERPEGSVSTLKIQRTQQEDSAVYLCASSSEGPGTGELFFGEGSRLTVL.